This T cell receptor (beta chain) is from a study of OX40 agonist ivuxolimab in advanced cancers. About the study: Aged about 20 to 80 with a mean of about 60 years, they were around 83% male.

This clone turned up a few times. Its antigen is undetermined. TCRdb keeps only in-frame clones here, not all; method: immunoSEQ multiplex PCR. The repertoire holds 80,000 or so clones, with around 87% as singletons. Study results and caveats: Averaging showed that CD8+ T cells had more expanded clones than CD4+ did.

The sequence was obtained from an adult with an advanced solid tumor such as melanoma, head and neck, liver or kidney cancer. Sequencing used CD4+ or CD8+ T cells sorted from blood, obtained in a trial of the OX40 agonist ivuxolimab.

The CDR3 reads CASSLDPFRGKAYNEQFF. CDR3 coding DNA: TGTGCCAGCAGCTTAGATCCCTTTAGGGGCAAAGCCTACAATGAGCAGTTCTTC. The V gene is TRBV11-2, the J gene TRBJ2-1; maybe TRBD1 (5 bases). The ends were cut back, 0 bases at V and 2 bases at J, with 17 bases in the middle. Germline assignment: CDR1 SGHAT and CDR2 FQNNGV. The CDR3 sequence is 18 residues long.